The 7 T cell receptor beta chains presented below share a single source sample, sequenced in a study of cytomegalovirus exposure and HLA in healthy donors. The study ran its PCR with 60 Vbeta and 13 Jbeta primers. Data came from immunoSEQ multiplex PCR; TCRdb stores just in-frame clones and leaves some out. The sample includes some 120,000 clones, about 11% seen only once; the top ten take roughly 4.2%. The material sequenced was PBMCs. These TCRs come from a woman younger than 30 in good health and CMV-seropositive.

This clone was counted a few times. In DNA, the CDR3 is TGCAGCGTGCCCGGGACAGGGTCGGGCTACACCTTC. It yields the protein CSVPGTGSGYTF. The chain links TRBV29-1 to TRBJ1-2, with TRBD1 matching over 9 bases. V lost 6 bases and J lost 8; bases outside the gene matches: 7. The CDR3 sequence is 12 residues long. Per the germline V gene, CDR1 is SQVTM and CDR2 is ANQGSEA.

The V and J genes are TRBV5-4 and TRBJ2-2; a possible D gene is TRBD2 (6 bases). V lost 4 bases and J lost 0, with 16 bases in between. The V gene's germline CDR1 is SGHNT and CDR2 YYREEE (reference sequence). The length of the CDR3 is 17 residues. The CDR3 bases are TGTGCCAGCAGCCCGAGCGGGCTACCCGCGAACACCGGGGAGCTGTTTTTT. Translated, it gives CASSPSGLPANTGELFF.

This clone was seen only a few times. The V gene is TRBV5-4, the J gene TRBJ1-1; D ambiguous. The CDR3 runs 14 residues. Between the trimmed V and J ends, which lost 0 bases and 0 bases, there was a span of 6 bases. Looked up from germline, CDR1 is SGHNT and CDR2 is YYREEE (reference sequence). CDR3 DNA sequence: TGTGCCAGCAGCTTGGACAACCTGAACACTGAAGCTTTCTTT. It is translated as CASSLDNLNTEAFF. The full variable domain, with the rest looked up from reference TRBV5-4 and TRBJ1-1, is ETGVTQSPTHLIKTRGQQVTLRCSSQSGHNTVSWYQQALGQGPQFIFQYYREEENGRGNFPPRFSGLQFPNYSSELNVNALELDDSALYLCASSLDNLNTEAFFGQGTRLTVV.

This clone turned up a few times. The gene calls are TRBV11-3 and TRBJ2-1; 10 positions agree with TRBD2. CDR1 and CDR2 from the germline V gene are SGHNT and YENEEA. The CDR3 extends over 16 amino acids. V gave up 2 bases and J gave up 4 bases; unmatched junction bases: 5. The CDR3 nucleotides are TGTGCCAGCAGCTTATGGGGGACTAGCGTGTACAATGAGCAGTTCTTC. It codes for CASSLWGTSVYNEQFF.

V gene TRBV28 combines with J gene TRBJ1-2, with TRBD1 identical over 8 bases. Trimming removed 9 bases from V and 4 bases from J; junction bases left unmatched: 4. The germline V gene encodes CDR1 MDHEN and CDR2 SYDVKM. The CDR3 runs 12 residues. CDR3 nucleotides: TGTGCCAGTGGACAGGGCCTCTATGGCTACACCTTC. Encoded protein: CASGQGLYGYTF.

This clone was counted a few times. The chain employs TRBV10-3 and TRBJ1-1, with D tentatively TRBD1 (6 bases). Trimming left V 6 bases short and J 0 bases short, with 11 bases between. The length of the CDR3 is 14 residues. Germline CDR1 is ENHRY and CDR2 is SYGVKD. The CDR3 bases are TGTGCCATCAGCCTCGCAGGGGTGAACACTGAAGCTTTCTTT. Translated, it gives CAISLAGVNTEAFF.

This clone has just a few counts. V and J are TRBV2 and TRBJ1-1; 8 bases are shared with TRBD1. The CDR3 has 11 residues. CDR1 SNHLY and CDR2 FYNNEI come from the germline V gene. After removal of 6 bases from V and 11 bases from J, the junction contained 5 bases not matched to a gene. CDR3 residues: CASRGNRGAFF. The CDR3 coding sequence is TGTGCCAGCAGGGGAAACAGGGGGGCTTTCTTT.